Listed below are T cell receptor beta chains from one sample, sequenced in a study of cytomegalovirus exposure and HLA in healthy donors. Sequenced by immunoSEQ multiplex PCR; TCRdb stores in-frame clones only, minus some. The sample records 150,000 to 200,000 clones, roughly 70% being singletons. Sample: PBMCs. The receptors here all came from a man aged 25-40 years in good health and CMV-seropositive. Each CDR3 is given with its conserved first and last residue. D genes are given only for firm matches. Clone size is shown for a subset of rows, as once, few, many or a class of expanded clone.

v_call	j_call	clone_size	d_call	cdr3_aa	cdr3_nt
TRBV9	TRBJ2-5	NA	TRBD1	CASSVDRTGGVETQYF	TGTGCCAGCAGCGTAGACCGGACAGGGGGCGTAGAGACCCAGTACTTC
TRBV5-5	TRBJ1-1	NA	NA	CASSSSADDWNTEAFF	TGTGCCAGCAGCTCCTCAGCGGATGATTGGAACACTGAAGCTTTCTTT
TRBV6-1	TRBJ2-3	NA	NA	CASRMVGGDTQYF	TGTGCCAGCAGGATGGTAGGGGGAGATACGCAGTATTTT
TRBV2	TRBJ1-4	NA	TRBD1	CASSEGGQQNEKLFF	TGTGCCAGCAGTGAAGGGGGACAGCAAAATGAAAAACTGTTTTTT
TRBV30	TRBJ2-1	NA	TRBD2	CAWSVLAGGPNEQFF	TGTGCCTGGAGTGTACTAGCGGGGGGACCCAATGAGCAGTTCTTC
TRBV2	TRBJ2-6	NA	TRBD2	CASSYLREAGANVLTF	TGTGCCAGCAGTTACCTCCGGGAGGCTGGGGCCAACGTCCTGACTTTC
TRBV19	TRBJ2-7	NA	TRBD2	CASSEGVGTSGPYEQYF	TGTGCCAGTAGTGAGGGTGTCGGGACTAGCGGCCCCTACGAGCAGTACTTC
TRBV7-9	TRBJ1-2	NA	TRBD1	CASSRGQGDGGGYTF	TGTGCCAGCAGCCGGGGACAGGGGGACGGAGGGGGCTACACCTTC
TRBV5-4	TRBJ1-2	NA	TRBD1	CASSVGQGYNYGYTF	TGTGCCAGCAGCGTAGGACAGGGGTATAACTATGGCTACACCTTC
TRBV4-1	TRBJ1-5	NA	TRBD1	CASSHDRGLGQPQHF	TGCGCCAGCAGCCATGACAGGGGGCTCGGTCAGCCCCAGCATTTT
TRBV7-9	TRBJ1-4	NA	NA	CASSLSTNEKLFF	TGTGCCAGCAGCTTGTCGACTAATGAAAAACTGTTTTTT
TRBV28	TRBJ1-1	NA	TRBD1	CASSSFGTGVFEAFF	TGTGCCAGCAGTTCATTCGGGACAGGGGTTTTTGAAGCTTTCTTT
TRBV6-6	TRBJ1-1	NA	NA	CASMMERSAFF	TGTGCCAGCATGATGGAGAGAAGCGCTTTCTTT
TRBV7-3	TRBJ2-1	NA	TRBD1	CASSSGQGNNEQFF	TGTGCCAGCAGCTCGGGACAGGGTAACAATGAGCAGTTCTTC
TRBV4-2	TRBJ2-4	few	TRBD2	CASSQDFTGLAGVLRDIQYF	TGTGCCAGCAGCCAAGATTTCACGGGGTTAGCGGGGGTTCTAAGGGACATTCAGTACTTC
TRBV27	TRBJ1-2	NA	NA	CASSSTVSNYGYTF	TGTGCCAGCAGTTCTACGGTATCTAACTATGGCTACACCTTC
TRBV7-2	TRBJ2-7	once	TRBD2	CASSRGLAGPHEQYF	TGTGCCAGCAGCCGCGGACTAGCGGGGCCCCACGAGCAGTACTTC
TRBV6-1	TRBJ1-4	NA	NA	CASSLVTGTNEKLFF	TGTGCCAGCAGTTTAGTGACAGGAACTAATGAAAAACTGTTTTTT
TRBV5-1	TRBJ2-7	NA	NA	CASSFGSSYEQYF	TGCGCCAGCAGCTTTGGCAGCTCCTACGAGCAGTACTTC
TRBV29-1	TRBJ2-1	few	TRBD2	CSPFMASGRAEQFF	TGCAGCCCCTTTATGGCTAGCGGGAGGGCCGAGCAGTTCTTC
TRBV11-2	TRBJ2-1	few	NA	CASSTGTQGEQFF	TGTGCCAGCAGCACCGGGACACAGGGAGAGCAGTTCTTC
TRBV13	TRBJ2-5	NA	NA	CASSLGPKSVQETQYF	TGTGCCAGCAGCTTGGGCCCAAAATCTGTTCAAGAGACCCAGTACTTC
TRBV28	TRBJ2-1	once	NA	CASSSSTGVSDEQFF	TGTGCCAGCAGTTCCTCGACGGGAGTTAGTGATGAGCAGTTCTTC
TRBV5-1	TRBJ2-5	few	NA	CASSQQETQYF	TGCGCCAGCAGCCAACAAGAGACCCAGTACTTC
TRBV7-2	TRBJ2-7	NA	NA	CASSQGARDEQYF	TGTGCCAGCAGTCAAGGGGCCCGGGACGAGCAGTACTTC
TRBV19	TRBJ2-1	NA	TRBD2	CASSTGLAGGVTYNEQFF	TGTGCCAGTAGTACTGGACTAGCGGGAGGCGTAACCTACAATGAGCAGTTCTTC
TRBV7-8	TRBJ2-7	NA	TRBD1	CASSLRDRVIEQYF	TGTGCCAGCAGCTTAAGGGACAGGGTAATCGAGCAGTACTTC